The rows below give T cell receptor beta chains drawn from one sample of a study of prognosis after radiotherapy for stage I lung cancer. One entry per CDR3 protein results from TCRdb running MiXCR on the multiplex PCR reads. This table holds around 19,000 distinct CDR3 sequences, around 50% found once. This specimen was PBMCs, taken before or after stereotactic body radiation therapy (not recorded which). The receptor source for this set is a donor aged 50 or older with non-small cell lung cancer. Both conserved end residues are trimmed from each CDR3.

length: 18; V: TRBV6-1; J: TRBJ2-2; CDR3: ASKMGALAGDRANTGELF
length: 12; V: TRBV30; J: TRBJ1-4; CDR3: AWSRGGGLEKLF
length: 13; V: TRBV6-1; J: TRBJ2-1; CDR3: ASSLGTVRYNEQF
length: 12; V: TRBV7-3; J: TRBJ2-2; CDR3: ASSLEGSTGELF
length: 12; V: TRBV19; J: TRBJ2-7; CDR3: ASRYQGASGEQY
length: 11; V: TRBV5-1; J: TRBJ2-1; CDR3: ASRPGTVDEQF
length: 14; V: TRBV11-2; J: TRBJ2-1; CDR3: ASSLPGTGAYNEQF
length: 12; V: TRBV20-1; J: TRBJ2-7; CDR3: SARGRRQFYEQY
length: 11; V: TRBV28; J: TRBJ2-7; CDR3: ASSPTTPYEQY
length: 12; V: TRBV11-2; J: TRBJ2-3; CDR3: ASSPTQGSDTQY
length: 13; V: TRBV27; J: TRBJ2-7; CDR3: ASGTQRYGGYEQY
length: 18; V: TRBV11-2; J: TRBJ2-1; CDR3: ASRLTSGTSGTVSYNEQF
length: 13; V: TRBV6-5; J: TRBJ1-4; CDR3: DSSYSWDQVSKLF
length: 11; V: TRBV20-1; J: TRBJ2-6; CDR3: MAPDSVANFLT
length: 11; V: TRBV15; J: TRBJ2-7; CDR3: ATSSDPRYEQY
length: 10; V: TRBV5-1; J: TRBJ1-2; CDR3: ASSSNRGGYT
length: 14; V: TRBV20-1; J: TRBJ1-1; CDR3: SAKHGNIRLNTEAF
length: 13; V: TRBV7-9; J: TRBJ2-1; CDR3: ASSSRQEGVFLRF
length: 11; V: TRBV6-1; J: TRBJ1-3; CDR3: ASTIAVGNTIY
length: 11; V: TRBV6-1; J: TRBJ1-5; CDR3: ASSDVSNQPQH
length: 13; V: TRBV20-1; J: TRBJ2-1; CDR3: SAEGTSGIYNEQF
length: 11; V: TRBV7-6; J: TRBJ2-1; CDR3: ASSFRAEGEQF
length: 11; V: TRBV5-1; J: TRBJ1-2; CDR3: ASSLEGRNGYT
length: 15; V: TRBV15; J: TRBJ1-6; CDR3: ATSRYPASSYNSPLH
length: 13; V: TRBV5-6; J: TRBJ1-5; CDR3: ASSLRVTSNQPQH
length: 15; V: TRBV15; J: TRBJ1-5; CDR3: ATSRVLGFSSNQPQH
length: 13; V: TRBV7-6; J: TRBJ2-2; CDR3: ASSPQRGNTGELF